This T cell receptor beta chain was captured in a study of CD8 T cells in Susac syndrome. Reverse transcription of roughly 0.5 to 1 ug RNA was carried out with random hexamers. TCRdb used MiXCR to reprocess the immunoSEQ multiplex PCR reads, holding one entry per CDR3 protein. The repertoire holds 150,000 to 160,000 distinct CDR3 sequences, approximately 94% seen once, with more than 0.2% in the top ten. Germline V lookup: CDR1 SQVTM, CDR2 ANQGSEA. The V end lost 1 base, the J end lost 1 base, and 5 bases lay between the germline ends. The length of the CDR3 is 12 residues. Both CD4+ and CD8+ T cells were negatively isolated, and TEMRA cells underwent FACS enrichment.

This TCR derives from a human donor with multiple sclerosis. The chain is built from TRBV29-1 and TRBJ2-7; no firm D call. Sequencing input: CD8+ T cells from PBMCs. CDR3 region: CSVEGPSYEQYF. For the CDR3, the DNA is TGCAGCGTTGAAGGTCCTTCCTACGAGCAGTACTTC.